The 26 T cell receptor beta chains below come from one sample, sequenced in a study of shared clonotypes between healthy human individuals. Method: immunoSEQ multiplex PCR; TCRdb's copy keeps in-frame clones and lacks some. The repertoire has hundreds of thousands of clones, around 74% of them found once; the top ten carry approximately 1.8%. Sequenced input: memory CD4+ T cells sorted from blood. Subset reported: CD45RA-negative fraction. These receptors all come from a woman aged 25 to 39 in good health.

This chain uses TRBV25-1 with TRBJ1-2; D gene ambiguous. The CDR3 runs to 12 residues. Per germline, CDR1 MGHDK and CDR2 SYGVNS. V lost 3 bases, J lost 4 bases, and 6 bases lay in between. DNA for the CDR3: TGTGCCAGCAGTGATGGTCTCTATGGCTACACCTTC. It specifies CASSDGLYGYTF.

This clone was seen a single time. V is TRBV19 and J is TRBJ1-2, with D perhaps matching TRBD1 (5 bases). The germline V gene encodes CDR1 LNHDA and CDR2 SQIVND (reference sequence). V was shortened by 3 bases and J by 4 bases, with 12 bases between the two germline ends. CDR3 length: 14 amino acids. DNA for the CDR3: TGTGCCAGTAGTATCGGGGGTTCCCCCTATGGCTACACCTTC. Translation gives CASSIGGSPYGYTF.

The J gene is TRBJ2-1, the V gene TRBV13, with D unresolved. Germline loops: CDR1 PRHDT, CDR2 FYEKMQ (reference sequence). There are 16 residues in the CDR3. Trimming removed 8 bases at V and 0 bases at J, with 17 bases between. For the CDR3, the DNA is TGTGCCAGCCGCCATAGAGACAAGAGCTCCTACAATGAGCAGTTCTTC. Amino acid sequence: CASRHRDKSSYNEQFF.

CDR3 sequence (DNA): TGTGCCAGTAGTCCCGCGAGTAACGGGGGAGAGACCCAGTACTTC. Translation: CASSPASNGGETQYF. The rearrangement uses TRBV19 and TRBJ2-5; D is possibly TRBD2 (6 bases). The germline V gene encodes CDR1 LNHDA and CDR2 SQIVND (reference sequence). The CDR3 sequence is 15 residues long. V shed 5 bases and J shed 4 bases, with 17 bases lying between them.

This clone was picked up one time. CDR3 loop: CASSVGGLAGASGETQYF. CDR3 bases: TGTGCCAGCAGCGTAGGAGGACTAGCGGGAGCTAGCGGAGAGACCCAGTACTTC. V usage is TRBV9 and J usage is TRBJ2-5, with 13 bases matching TRBD2. The V segment lost 0 bases and the J segment 4 bases; nucleotides outside the gene matches: 9. The CDR3 runs 18 residues. CDR1 is SGDLS and CDR2 is YYNGEE in the germline V gene.

This clone was seen once. The rearrangement links TRBV28 to TRBJ1-4; 7 bases are shared with TRBD1. The CDR3 is 17 residues long. V shed 2 bases and J 2 bases; nucleotides not matched to a gene: 8. Looked up from germline, CDR1 is MDHEN and CDR2 is SYDVKM. The chain's CDR3 is CASSLSLEGGTNEKLFF. The CDR3 nucleotides read TGTGCCAGCAGTTTAAGTTTGGAAGGGGGCACTAATGAAAAACTGTTTTTT.

With regard to this clone: This CDR3 is also generated by other DNA sequences in the sample. The chain links TRBV5-1 to TRBJ1-3; D is undetermined. The CDR3 runs 14 residues. In germline, CDR1 is SGHRS, CDR2 YFSETQ. Trimming stripped 4 bases from V and 0 bases from J, with 8 bases between. In DNA, the CDR3 is TGCGCCAGCAGCCCGGGATCCTCTGGAAACACCATATATTTT. Translated, it gives CASSPGSSGNTIYF.

The chain is built from TRBV19 and TRBJ2-5; D might be TRBD2 (5 bases). This CDR3 has 13 amino acids. Germline V gene lookup returns CDR1 LNHDA and CDR2 SQIVND (reference sequence). V gave up 4 bases and J gave up 3 bases, with 9 bases separating them. CDR3 region: CASSRGSEETQYF. CDR3 bases: TGTGCCAGTAGTAGAGGGTCGGAAGAGACCCAGTACTTC.

This sequence joins TRBV6-5 and TRBJ2-1; D remains unclear. Germline CDR1 MNHEY, CDR2 SVGAGI. V was shortened by 5 bases and J by 0 bases, with 11 bases between the two germline ends. The CDR3 is 15 residues long. DNA of the CDR3: TGTGCCAGCAGTCAACAGATGAGCTCCTACAATGAGCAGTTCTTC. Translation: CASSQQMSSYNEQFF.

This clone was counted once. In nucleotides, the CDR3 is TGTGCCAGTAGTATGAGTCCTTCTTTACACTCTGAAGCTTTCTTT. It is translated as CASSMSPSLHSEAFF. The gene calls are TRBV19 and TRBJ1-1, with no clear D. This CDR3 region has 15 residues. Between the trimmed V and J ends, which lost 3 bases and 6 bases, there was a span of 17 bases. CDR1 and CDR2 (germline): LNHDA, SQIVND (reference sequence).

The chain uses TRBV9 and TRBJ1-2; possibly TRBD1 for D (6 bases). V dropped 4 bases and J dropped 1 base, with 14 bases sitting between them. Germline V gives CDR1 SGDLS, CDR2 YYNGEE. The CDR3 covers 15 residues. The CDR3 reads CASSLVGDNNYGYTF. DNA of the CDR3: TGTGCCAGCAGCCTCGTGGGGGACAATAACTATGGCTACACCTTC. The full variable domain, in which reference TRBV9 and TRBJ1-2 provide the parts outside the CDR3, is DSGVTQTPKHLITATGQRVTLRCSPRSGDLSVYWYQQSLDQGLQFLIQYYNGEERAKGNILERFSAQQFPDLHSELNLSSLELGDSALYFCASSLVGDNNYGYTFGSGTRLTVV.

This chain links TRBV28 with TRBJ2-6; 12 bases line up with TRBD1. CDR1 and CDR2 (germline): MDHEN, SYDVKM. The ends lost 5 bases at V and 4 bases at J; junction bases unmatched: 6. CDR3 length: 17 amino acids. The CDR3 coding sequence is TGTGCCAGCAGTACCGGGACAGGGGGCACGGGGGCCAACGTCCTGACTTTC. This codes for CASSTGTGGTGANVLTF. Full variable domain (missing parts from reference TRBV28 and TRBJ2-6): DVKVTQSSRYLVKRTGEKVFLECVQDMDHENMFWYRQDPGLGLRLIYFSYDVKMKEKGDIPEGYSVSREKKERFSLILESASTNQTSMYLCASSTGTGGTGANVLTFGAGSRLTVL.

This clone was seen only once. At the DNA level, this CDR3 is encoded by other sequences in the same sample as well. This sequence joins TRBV2 and TRBJ2-5, with a tentative D call TRBD2 (7 bases). Germline V gene data show CDR1 as SNHLY and CDR2 as FYNNEI. V dropped 3 bases and J dropped 4 bases, with 9 bases sitting between them. The CDR3 consists of 13 residues. CDR3 amino acids: CASSEGGLETQYF. CDR3 nucleotide sequence: TGTGCCAGCAGTGAGGGGGGGCTAGAGACCCAGTACTTC.

A note on this clone: The same CDR3 can be traced to other DNA sequences in this sample. The chain joins TRBV9 to TRBJ2-2; 9 positions match TRBD1. The CDR3 is 15 amino acids. Germline V gene sequence: CDR1 SGDLS, CDR2 YYNGEE. V shed 2 bases and J 3 bases; nucleotides not matched to a gene: 2. CDR3 protein: CASSVGDRDTGELFF. The CDR3, as DNA: TGTGCCAGCAGCGTTGGGGACAGGGACACCGGGGAGCTGTTTTTT.

This clone was picked up one time. The CDR3 protein is CASSQVESYNEQFF. CDR3 coding DNA: TGTGCCAGCAGCCAAGTAGAATCGTACAATGAGCAGTTCTTC. V usage is TRBV4-2 and J usage is TRBJ2-1; the D is unclear. V was clipped by 1 base and J by 4 bases, with 8 bases between them. Germline CDR1 reads LGHNA; CDR2 reads YNFKEQ. The CDR3 runs 14 residues.

The chain carries TRBV6-6 and TRBJ2-5, with D possibly matching TRBD2 (7 bases). The V end was cut by 6 bases, the J end by 2 bases, with 13 bases between. This CDR3 has 14 residues. Germline V CDR1 and CDR2: MNHNY, SVGAGI (reference sequence). CDR3 protein: CASRLGGGQETQYF. The CDR3, as DNA: TGTGCCAGCAGGCTGGGAGGGGGGCAAGAGACCCAGTACTTC.

V usage is TRBV15 and J usage is TRBJ1-2; TRBD1 aligns across 8 bases. Germline V gene lookup returns CDR1 LNHNV and CDR2 YYDKDF (reference sequence). This CDR3 is built from 15 residues. The V segment lost 0 bases and the J segment 5 bases; nucleotides outside the gene matches: 5. The DNA of the CDR3 is TGTGCCACCAGCAGAGACGAAGACAGGGGATATGGCTACACCTTC. Protein: CATSRDEDRGYGYTF.

In the case of this clone: The conserved phenylalanine or tryptophan normally closing the CDR3 is absent here, so this likely arose from a read error. The rearrangement joins TRBV7-3 to TRBJ1-2; no firm D call. The germline gives CDR1 SGHTA, CDR2 FQGTGA. The CDR3 spans 13 residues. V lost 4 bases, J lost 4 bases, and 10 bases lay in between. CDR3: CASSYLRGYGYTL. The DNA of the CDR3 is TGTGCCAGCAGCTATCTACGGGGCTATGGCTACACCCTC.

This clone was recorded once. The gene calls are TRBV12-5 and TRBJ1-1; 9 positions match TRBD1. The germline V gene encodes CDR1 LGHNT and CDR2 FRNRAP. V was pared by 6 bases and J by 11 bases, with 7 bases of the junction left unmatched. The CDR3 runs 12 residues. The CDR3 bases are TGTGCTAGTGGCGCCGGACAGGGGAGGGCTTTCTTT. Translating gives CASGAGQGRAFF.

The V call is TRBV20-1, the J call TRBJ2-1, with TRBD1 matching 8 bases. Per germline, CDR1 DFQATT and CDR2 SNEGSKA (reference sequence). The J segment lost 9 bases and the V segment lost 6 bases, leaving 4 bases of the junction unmatched. The CDR3 spans 11 residues. In nucleotides, the CDR3 is TGCAGTGCCCCGGACAGGGTTGAGCAGTTCTTC. It is translated as CSAPDRVEQFF.

The chain has TRBV9 and TRBJ2-3; possibly TRBD2 for D (5 bases). The V and J ends lost 2 bases and 4 bases respectively, with 11 bases between them. The length of the CDR3 is 14 residues. Germline-derived CDR1 and CDR2 are SGDLS and YYNGEE. CDR3 residues: CASSVGDRPDTQYF. For the CDR3, the DNA is TGTGCCAGCAGCGTGGGAGACCGACCAGATACGCAGTATTTT.

The chain has TRBV18 and TRBJ2-1; 9 nucleotides match TRBD2. The germline gives CDR1 KGHSH, CDR2 LQKENI. This CDR3 has 16 amino acids. Unmatched junction bases numbered 5, after V lost 1 base and J lost 4 bases. DNA of the CDR3: TGTGCCAGCTCACCACAGAGCGGGAGGACATACAATGAGCAGTTCTTC. It is translated as CASSPQSGRTYNEQFF. The variable domain in full, completed from reference TRBV18 and TRBJ2-1, reads NAGVMQNPRHLVRRRGQEARLRCSPMKGHSHVYWYRQLPEEGLKFMVYLQKENIIDESGMPKERFSAEFPKEGPSILRIQQVVRGDSAAYFCASSPQSGRTYNEQFFGPGTRLTVL.

The genes are TRBV19 and TRBJ1-2; possibly TRBD1 for D (6 bases). The CDR3 has 13 amino acids. Germline V CDR1 and CDR2: LNHDA, SQIVND (reference sequence). V was clipped by 5 bases and J by 5 bases, with 12 bases between them. The CDR3 nucleotides read TGTGCCAGTAGTGGGGACACCAAATATGGCTACACCTTC. Its translation: CASSGDTKYGYTF.

The chain carries TRBV19 and TRBJ1-5; D is unresolved. Per the germline V gene, CDR1 is LNHDA and CDR2 is SQIVND (reference sequence). With 3 bases removed from V and 7 bases from J, the gap between germline ends came to 16 bases. The CDR3 sequence is 15 residues long. Written as DNA, the CDR3 is TGTGCCAGTAGTATGCAAGGGCTTCTCTCCCAGCCCCAGCATTTT. It encodes CASSMQGLLSQPQHF.

The chain recombines TRBV7-9 with TRBJ2-7; 7 bases line up with TRBD2. Germline CDR1 is SEHNR and CDR2 is FQNEAQ (reference sequence). The length of the CDR3 is 13 residues. V lost 0 bases, J lost 4 bases, and 0 bases stayed unmatched. CDR3 amino acids: CASSLAGRYEQYF. CDR3 DNA: TGTGCCAGCAGCTTAGCCGGGAGGTACGAGCAGTACTTC.

The chain uses TRBV5-1 and TRBJ2-1; a possible D gene is TRBD2 (6 bases). The CDR3 is 14 residues long. Germline lookup yields CDR1 SGHRS and CDR2 YFSETQ. The ends were cut back, 0 bases at V and 5 bases at J, with 9 bases in the middle. CDR3 in amino acids: CASSLETRDNEQFF. For the CDR3, the DNA is TGCGCCAGCAGCTTGGAGACTAGAGACAATGAGCAGTTCTTC.